A selection of T cell receptor beta chains follows, all from one sample in a study of cytomegalovirus exposure and HLA in healthy donors. Generated by immunoSEQ multiplex PCR, the TCRdb table keeps only in-frame clones and is missing some. The repertoire has 70,000 to 95,000 clones, around 79% of them found once; the top ten carry approximately 15%. Sequences were obtained from PBMCs. The receptors come from a woman in her thirties or forties in good health and CMV-seropositive. Both conserved end residues are part of each CDR3. D genes are given only for firm matches. A clone size is listed for some rows: how often the clone was seen (once, few, many), or a class if it is expanded.

v_call	j_call	clone_size	d_call	cdr3_aa	cdr3_nt
TRBV29-1	TRBJ1-2	-	-	CSVEDLPSSYGYTF	TGCAGCGTTGAAGATCTTCCGTCTTCCTATGGCTACACCTTC
TRBV5-6	TRBJ1-5	-	-	CASSLWGYSNQPQHF	TGTGCCAGCAGCTTATGGGGCTATAGCAATCAGCCCCAGCATTTT
TRBV27	TRBJ2-7	-	-	CATSPIRVPGDEQYF	TGTGCCACCTCCCCCATTCGGGTTCCCGGGGACGAGCAGTACTTC
TRBV2	TRBJ2-2	-	TRBD1	CASSEAGQRFWELFF	TGTGCCAGCAGTGAAGCGGGACAGCGGTTTTGGGAGCTGTTTTTT
TRBV5-6	TRBJ2-1	-	-	CASSQTVSSYNEQFF	TGTGCCAGCAGCCAGACAGTTAGCTCCTACAATGAGCAGTTCTTC
TRBV27	TRBJ1-1	-	TRBD1	CASSGGTANTEAFF	TGTGCCAGCAGTGGAGGGACAGCGAACACTGAAGCTTTCTTT
TRBV18	TRBJ1-6	few	TRBD1	CASSQDRDNSPLHF	TGTGCCAGCTCACAGGACAGGGACAATTCACCCCTCCACTTT
TRBV14	TRBJ1-4	-	-	CASSQDPGSEKLFF	TGTGCCAGCAGCCAAGATCCAGGGTCGGAAAAACTGTTTTTT
TRBV27	TRBJ2-1	once	TRBD2	CASSLASGGAEQFF	TGTGCCAGCAGTTTGGCTAGCGGGGGGGCTGAGCAGTTCTTC
TRBV6-1	TRBJ1-2	-	TRBD1	CASSETGGLGYTF	TGTGCCAGCAGTGAGACAGGGGGTCTAGGCTACACCTTC
TRBV4-2	TRBJ1-3	-	TRBD1	CASAGGQSSGNTIYF	TGTGCCAGCGCAGGGGGACAGAGCTCTGGAAACACCATATATTTT
TRBV7-3	TRBJ2-6	-	TRBD1	CASSLDRVGGANVLTF	TGTGCCAGCAGCCTAGACAGGGTCGGTGGGGCCAACGTCCTGACTTTC
TRBV5-8	TRBJ2-1	-	-	CASSLFTYNEQFF	TGTGCCAGCAGCTTATTCACTTACAATGAGCAGTTCTTC
TRBV4-2	TRBJ2-1	-	-	CASSQGGTGDEQFF	TGTGCCAGCAGCCAAGGCGGCACCGGGGATGAGCAGTTCTTC
TRBV6-5	TRBJ2-3	-	TRBD2	CASKRLAFSDTQYF	TGTGCCAGCAAACGACTAGCGTTTAGTGATACGCAGTATTTT
TRBV29-1	TRBJ1-2	few	TRBD1	CSVVTGDYGYTF	TGCAGCGTTGTGACAGGGGACTATGGCTACACCTTC
TRBV6-5	TRBJ1-5	once	-	CASSSIKQAQPQHF	TGTGCCAGCAGTTCCATCAAACAGGCCCAGCCCCAGCATTTT
TRBV28	TRBJ1-2	-	-	CASSPGEGTRVNGYTF	TGTGCCAGCAGCCCAGGGGAGGGGACCCGGGTAAATGGCTACACCTTC
TRBV15	TRBJ2-5	-	TRBD2	CATSRPSSGRPQETQYF	TGTGCCACCAGCAGACCCTCTAGCGGGAGGCCTCAAGAGACCCAGTACTTC
TRBV18	TRBJ2-1	-	-	CASSPLSGVGYNEQFF	TGTGCCAGCTCACCATTGTCCGGGGTTGGCTACAATGAGCAGTTCTTC
TRBV5-1	TRBJ1-6	-	TRBD1	CASSFEWGDRVVGPGDSPLHF	TGCGCCAGCAGCTTCGAATGGGGAGACAGGGTGGTGGGCCCTGGGGATTCACCCCTCCACTTT
TRBV6-1	TRBJ2-2	-	TRBD1	CASNRQGADTGELFF	TGTGCCAGCAACAGACAGGGGGCGGACACCGGGGAGCTGTTTTTT
TRBV7-9	TRBJ1-2	-	-	CASSLTNRDYGYTF	TGTGCCAGCAGCTTAACCAACCGGGACTATGGCTACACCTTC
TRBV15	TRBJ1-2	-	-	CATSGANGPQYNYGYTF	TGTGCCACCAGCGGGGCAAATGGACCGCAGTATAACTATGGCTACACCTTC
TRBV27	TRBJ2-1	-	TRBD2	CASSQLLTSGYNEQFF	TGTGCCAGCAGTCAGCTCCTGACTAGCGGTTACAATGAGCAGTTCTTC
TRBV7-8	TRBJ1-6	-	-	CASSLAGQVSPLHF	TGTGCCAGCAGCTTAGCGGGACAAGTTTCACCCCTCCACTTT
TRBV30	TRBJ2-3	-	TRBD2	CARGGGVTDTQYF	TGTGCCAGAGGCGGGGGGGTCACAGATACGCAGTATTTT
TRBV28	TRBJ1-2	-	-	CASSLDGGYGYTF	TGTGCCAGCAGCCTGGATGGAGGCTATGGCTACACCTTC
TRBV7-9	TRBJ1-5	-	-	CASSLTGNQPQHF	TGTGCCAGCAGTCTCACGGGTAATCAGCCCCAGCATTTT
TRBV29-1	TRBJ2-1	-	TRBD2	CSVEPAGGPNNEQFF	TGCAGCGTTGAACCGGCGGGAGGGCCTAACAATGAGCAGTTCTTC
TRBV5-5	TRBJ1-5	few	TRBD1	CASRWDRVVLSNQPQHF	TGTGCCAGCAGGTGGGACAGGGTGGTGTTGAGCAATCAGCCCCAGCATTTT
TRBV30	TRBJ1-5	few	TRBD1	CAWGQGLGQPQHF	TGTGCCTGGGGACAGGGACTGGGTCAGCCCCAGCATTTT
TRBV7-8	TRBJ1-6	-	TRBD1	CASSHGPGQGTPLHF	TGTGCCAGCAGCCATGGTCCGGGACAGGGGACACCCCTCCACTTT
TRBV19	TRBJ1-6	-	TRBD1	CASSGGTGGAFPDSPLHF	TGTGCCAGTAGTGGAGGGACAGGGGGCGCCTTCCCGGATTCACCCCTCCACTTT
TRBV9	TRBJ2-2	-	TRBD1	CASRGQGLNTGELFF	TGTGCCAGCCGAGGACAGGGTTTAAACACCGGGGAGCTGTTTTTT